The 20 T cell receptor beta chains listed next were all sequenced from one sample in a study of cytomegalovirus exposure and HLA in healthy donors. PCR involved 60 Vbeta and 13 Jbeta primers. Method: immunoSEQ multiplex PCR; TCRdb's copy keeps in-frame clones and lacks some. Here the sample spans some 130,000 clones, around 83% being singletons. Input material: PBMCs. Every receptor here comes from a woman in her 30s in good health and CMV-seropositive.

The chain couples TRBV19 to TRBJ2-2; D might be TRBD1 (6 bases). V was trimmed by 7 bases and J by 0 bases, leaving 9 bases between them. The CDR3 length is 14 residues. Looked up from germline, CDR1 is LNHDA and CDR2 is SQIVND (reference sequence). The CDR3: CASTRGSNTGELFF. CDR3 DNA: TGTGCCAGTACAAGGGGGTCGAACACCGGGGAGCTGTTTTTT.

This sequence joins TRBV19 and TRBJ2-3, with a possible D match to TRBD2 (7 bases). V lost 5 bases and J lost 2, with 17 bases in between. The CDR3 covers 16 residues. CDR1 is LNHDA, CDR2 SQIVND, per germline (reference sequence). CDR3 in DNA: TGTGCCAGTAGTCGGGGGAGAGGGGGGGTCACAGATACGCAGTATTTT. This encodes CASSRGRGGVTDTQYF.

This chain connects TRBV13 to TRBJ2-7; D perhaps matches TRBD1 (6 bases). Trimming stripped 0 bases from V and 5 bases from J, with 11 bases between. Germline assignment: CDR1 PRHDT and CDR2 FYEKMQ (reference sequence). The CDR3 is 14 amino acids. The DNA of the CDR3 is TGTGCCAGCAGCTTAGGACAGGGTTTCAACGAGCAGTACTTC. Residues: CASSLGQGFNEQYF.

The CDR3 reads CASSTAGGGLAGYTF. In DNA form, the CDR3 reads TGTGCCAGTAGCACCGCCGGCGGGGGGCTAGCTGGCTACACCTTC. The chain joins TRBV19 to TRBJ1-2; D is perhaps TRBD1 (6 bases). Per germline, CDR1 LNHDA and CDR2 SQIVND (reference sequence). V lost 6 bases and J 7 bases, leaving 21 bases between the germline ends. This CDR3 is 15 amino acids long.

This rearrangement joins TRBV6-5 to TRBJ1-2; tentative D call: TRBD1 (5 bases). With 6 bases removed from V and 8 bases from J, the gap between germline ends came to 10 bases. There are 11 residues in the CDR3. CDR1 is MNHEY and CDR2 is SVGAGI in the germline V gene. This chain's CDR3 is CASSGGGGYTF. In DNA, the CDR3 is TGTGCCAGCAGCGGGGGGGGAGGCTACACCTTC.

Remarks on this clone: Sequence at one end of the junction differs from germline and may be a read error. The sample holds other DNA sequences that translate to the same CDR3. The gene calls are TRBV28 and TRBJ1-1, with a tentative D call TRBD1 (6 bases). In germline, CDR1 is MDHEN, CDR2 SYDVKM. This CDR3 comprises 14 residues. The CDR3 sequence is CASTQGIWDTEAFF. CDR3 DNA: TGTGCCAGCACCCAGGGGATCTGGGACACTGAAGCCTTCTTT. The entire variable domain, with the rest obtained from reference TRBV28 and TRBJ1-1, is as follows: DVKVTQSSRYLVKRTGEKVFLECVQDMDHENMFWYRQDPGLGLRLIYFSYDVKMKEKGDIPEGYSVSREKKERFSLILESASTNQTSMYLCASTQGIWDTEAFFGQGTRLTVV.

A single count supports this clone. CDR3 nucleotide sequence: TGTGCCAGCTCACCACAAGGCGGCTACGAGCAGTACTTC. Residues: CASSPQGGYEQYF. The rearrangement links TRBV18 to TRBJ2-7; the D is unclear. Germline V CDR1 and CDR2: KGHSH, LQKENI. The CDR3 loop spans 13 amino acids. V gave up 1 base and J gave up 3 bases, with 7 bases separating them.

The genes are TRBV5-1 and TRBJ2-1; 7 bases align to TRBD2. The CDR3 runs to 15 residues. CDR1 SGHRS and CDR2 YFSETQ come from the germline V gene. Losses at the gene ends were 1 base for V and 4 bases for J; bases not matched to a gene: 5. CDR3 bases: TGCGCCAGCAGCTTGCTGTCTAGCGGATACAATGAGCAGTTCTTC. This sequence encodes CASSLLSSGYNEQFF.

This clone was picked up a small number of times. The chain couples TRBV28 to TRBJ2-3; 7 bases line up with TRBD2. Germline V CDR1 and CDR2: MDHEN, SYDVKM. V dropped 3 bases and J dropped 5; count of bases not matched to a gene: 8. The CDR3 consists of 15 residues. Here the CDR3 DNA reads TGTGCCAGCAGTTTGGGAGGCGGGGGAGTAGATACGCAGTATTTT. Its protein product is CASSLGGGGVDTQYF.

This sequence joins TRBV30 and TRBJ2-1, with a weak D call TRBD2 (6 bases). The CDR3 is 14 residues long. Germline V gene data show CDR1 as GTSNPN and CDR2 as SVGIG (reference sequence). Trimming removed 3 bases from V and 0 bases from J, with 9 bases in between. The CDR3 DNA reads TGTGCCTGGAGGGGGGGTCGCTCCTACAATGAGCAGTTCTTC. Its protein is CAWRGGRSYNEQFF.

This sequence joins TRBV9 and TRBJ1-6; D is undetermined. Per germline, CDR1 SGDLS and CDR2 YYNGEE. V lost 7 bases to trimming and J lost 0 bases, with 14 bases between them. There are 16 residues in the CDR3. CDR3 protein: CASAPLGGSYNSPLHF. The DNA for the CDR3 is TGTGCCAGCGCACCCCTAGGAGGCTCCTATAATTCACCCCTCCACTTT.

The chain carries TRBV6-6 and TRBJ2-1; 12 bases agree with TRBD1. The V and J ends lost 6 bases and 9 bases, in that order; junction bases with no gene match: 6. Germline V gene lookup returns CDR1 MNHNY and CDR2 SVGAGI (reference sequence). This CDR3 has 14 residues. The CDR3 spells CASRTGTGGLEQFF. DNA of the CDR3: TGTGCCAGCAGGACCGGGACAGGGGGCCTTGAGCAGTTCTTC.

The genes are TRBV18 and TRBJ2-3; 9 nucleotides agree with TRBD2. The CDR3 loop spans 16 amino acids. V trimming: 0 bases; J trimming: 2 bases; junction bases outside the gene matches: 3. The germline CDR1 and CDR2 sequences are KGHSH and LQKENI. CDR3 sequence: CASSPPSGGPTDTQYF. The DNA of the CDR3 is TGTGCCAGCTCACCACCTAGCGGGGGTCCCACAGATACGCAGTATTTT. The full variable domain, rest sourced from reference TRBV18 and TRBJ2-3, is NAGVMQNPRHLVRRRGQEARLRCSPMKGHSHVYWYRQLPEEGLKFMVYLQKENIIDESGMPKERFSAEFPKEGPSILRIQQVVRGDSAAYFCASSPPSGGPTDTQYFGPGTRLTVL.

The V gene is TRBV28, the J gene TRBJ1-2; D is ambiguous. The CDR3 has 14 residues. Trimming cost V 2 bases and J 0 bases, with 7 bases left between them. The germline gives CDR1 MDHEN, CDR2 SYDVKM. DNA of the CDR3: TGTGCCAGCAGTTTACGGCAGGCTAACTATGGCTACACCTTC. Its translation is CASSLRQANYGYTF.

This clone was recorded only once. The J gene is TRBJ1-2, the V gene TRBV11-2; 9 bases line up with TRBD1. In germline, CDR1 is SGHAT, CDR2 FQNNGV. The CDR3 sequence is 18 residues long. V lost 0 bases to trimming and J lost 6 bases; unmatched junction nucleotides: 14. CDR3 sequence (DNA): TGTGCCAGCAGCTTAGACCACAGACAGGGGGAGGTTGAGGATGGCTACACCTTC. Translation: CASSLDHRQGEVEDGYTF.

The gene calls are TRBV6-6 and TRBJ2-5, with TRBD2 matching over 9 bases. This CDR3 is 16 amino acids long. After removal of 7 bases from V and 5 bases from J, the junction contained 14 bases not matched to a gene. Germline CDR1 MNHNY, CDR2 SVGAGI (reference sequence). CDR3 loop: CASTPRRGGLLETQYF. CDR3 coding DNA: TGTGCCAGCACGCCCCGGCGGGGGGGCCTACTTGAGACCCAGTACTTC.

The chain has TRBV5-8 and TRBJ2-1, with TRBD2 matching 11 bases. CDR3 length: 19 amino acids. Germline V CDR1 and CDR2: SGHTS, YDEGEE. Trimming took 0 bases from V and 0 from J; bases not matched to a gene: 8. The CDR3 spells CASSLDASGGFSSYNEQFF. DNA of the CDR3: TGTGCCAGCAGCTTGGACGCTAGCGGGGGGTTCAGCTCCTACAATGAGCAGTTCTTC.

This clone appeared a few times. The CDR3 nucleotides read TGTGCCAGCAGCTTGAAGGGACTAGGCTACGAGCAGTACTTC. Its protein product is CASSLKGLGYEQYF. The chain joins TRBV5-6 to TRBJ2-7; 8 nucleotides line up with TRBD2. This CDR3 has 14 amino acids. Germline trimming cut 1 base from V and 3 bases from J; bases unmatched to any gene: 3. The germline CDR1 and CDR2 sequences are SGHDT and YYEEEE.

This chain uses TRBV7-6 with TRBJ1-1, with TRBD1 as a possible D gene (5 bases). The CDR3 is 15 residues long. Trimming pared 1 base from V and 0 bases from J, leaving 9 bases between. CDR1 and CDR2 (germline): SGHVS, FNYEAQ. The CDR3 here is CASSLEAGMNTEAFF. CDR3 coding DNA: TGTGCCAGCAGCTTAGAGGCAGGGATGAACACTGAAGCTTTCTTT.

The rearrangement joins TRBV2 to TRBJ2-7; D is unresolved. The CDR3 extends over 11 amino acids. The V end lost 4 bases, the J end lost 6 bases, and 7 bases lay between the germline ends. Looked up from germline, CDR1 is SNHLY and CDR2 is FYNNEI. Written as DNA, the CDR3 is TGTGCCAGCAGTGGAGAGGCCGAGCAGTACTTC. Protein sequence: CASSGEAEQYF.